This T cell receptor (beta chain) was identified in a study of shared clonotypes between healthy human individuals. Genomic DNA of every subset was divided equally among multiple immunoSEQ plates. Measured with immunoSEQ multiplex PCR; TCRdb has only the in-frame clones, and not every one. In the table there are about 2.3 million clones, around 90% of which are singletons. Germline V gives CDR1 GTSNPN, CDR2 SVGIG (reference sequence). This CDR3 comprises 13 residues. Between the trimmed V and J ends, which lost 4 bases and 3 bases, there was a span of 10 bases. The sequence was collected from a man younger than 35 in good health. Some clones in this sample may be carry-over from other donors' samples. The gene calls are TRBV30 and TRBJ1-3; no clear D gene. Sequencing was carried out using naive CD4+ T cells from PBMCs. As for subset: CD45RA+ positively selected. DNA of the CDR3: TGTGCCTGGATTGAACCTTTTGGAAACACCATATATTTT. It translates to CAWIEPFGNTIYF. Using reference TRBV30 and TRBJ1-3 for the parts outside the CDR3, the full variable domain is SQTIHQWPATLVQPVGSPLSLECTVEGTSNPNLYWYRQAAGRGLQLLFYSVGIGQISSEVPQNLSASRPQDRQFILSSKKLLLSDSGFYLCAWIEPFGNTIYFGEGSWLTVV.